This is a list of T cell receptor beta chains from one sample in a study of cytomegalovirus exposure and HLA in healthy donors. The protocol was immunoSEQ multiplex PCR, while the TCRdb copy is restricted to in-frame clones and leaves out a portion. The sample holds 150,000 to 180,000 clones, about 80% seen once. Sequenced sample: PBMCs. These receptors all come from a woman between 35 and 50 years old in good health and CMV-seronegative. CDR3s include the opening cysteine and the closing phenylalanine or tryptophan. Clone sizes are given selectively: once, few, many, or a class where the clone is expanded.

>TRBV5-4|TRBJ1-4|-
CASSLSQGTNEKLFF
>TRBV5-1|TRBJ1-3|-
CASSSGTLVSSGNTIYF
>TRBV5-1|TRBJ2-1|-
CASSFSGRAFPEQFF
>TRBV7-2|TRBJ2-2|few
CASSRTGNTGELFF
>TRBV4-1|TRBJ1-4|-
CASSRGPTSGEKLFF
>TRBV7-6|TRBJ1-1|few
CASSRGENTEAFF
>TRBV7-9|TRBJ2-7|-
CASSLGSVEHEQYF
>TRBV2|TRBJ1-2|-
CASSEDLKIMVSTF
>TRBV6-1|TRBJ1-3|few
CASSESGLPTGNTIYF
>TRBV4-1|TRBJ2-1|-
CASSQENRAFVGEQFF
>TRBV5-1|TRBJ2-1|few
CASSSLPSVNEQFF
>TRBV7-9|TRBJ1-1|-
CASSFSTGAEAFF
>TRBV9|TRBJ2-7|-
CASSVGGSSYEQYF
>TRBV18|TRBJ2-7|-
CASSPGTGPYEQYF
>TRBV11-1|TRBJ1-1|-
CASSPRTGGSIVNTEAFF
>TRBV19|TRBJ1-1|-
CASSIEGVMNTEAFF
>TRBV28|TRBJ2-7|-
CASSPTGGSYEQYF
>TRBV5-6|TRBJ2-7|-
CASSGKGQGSYEQYF
>TRBV6-1|TRBJ1-4|few
CASSEEDRLNEKLFF
>TRBV10-3|TRBJ1-4|-
CAIRDSDNEKLFF
>TRBV13|TRBJ2-7|-
CASSPGVAGDSYEQYF
>TRBV28|TRBJ1-1|once
CASSMGQGTTEAFF
>TRBV11-2|TRBJ2-2|-
CASSPFAGGALNTGELFF
>TRBV9|TRBJ1-6|-
CASSVALEYNSPLHF
>TRBV7-7|TRBJ2-7|-
CASSLAMGTSGASYEQYF
>TRBV5-6|TRBJ2-5|-
CASSPPRQGSQTQYF
>TRBV6-1|TRBJ2-2|-
CASREWELFF
>TRBV28|TRBJ2-7|-
CASSLTGAIYEQYF
>TRBV29-1|TRBJ2-1|few
CSVVPSPEQFF
>TRBV5-1|TRBJ2-6|-
CAVSSGANVLTF
>TRBV2|TRBJ1-1|-
CATLRALNTEAFF
>TRBV5-5|TRBJ1-4|-
CASFLEGVREKLFF